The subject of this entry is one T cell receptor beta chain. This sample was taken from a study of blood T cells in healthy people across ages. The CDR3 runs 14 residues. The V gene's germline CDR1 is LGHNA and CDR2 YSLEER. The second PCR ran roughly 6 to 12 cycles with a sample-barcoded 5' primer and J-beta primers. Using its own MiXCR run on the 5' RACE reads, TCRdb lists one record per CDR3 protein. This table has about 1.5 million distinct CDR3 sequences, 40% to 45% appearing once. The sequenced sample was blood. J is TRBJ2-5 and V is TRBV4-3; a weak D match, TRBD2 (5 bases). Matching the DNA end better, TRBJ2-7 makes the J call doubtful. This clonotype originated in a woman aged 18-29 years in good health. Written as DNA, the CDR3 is TGCGCCAGCAGCCAAGGGACTCAGGACCACGAGCAGTACTTC. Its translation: CASSQGTQDHEQYF.